One T cell receptor beta chain is described in this entry. The antigen remains undetermined. This entry comes from a study of cytomegalovirus exposure and HLA in healthy donors. For the study at large: In an earlier analysis, 117 million unique TCR beta sequences were found from some 170 million T cells.

13 Jbeta primers and 60 Vbeta primers were used for the PCR. Only in-frame clones appear in the TCRdb table, and some are missing; sequencing was by immunoSEQ multiplex PCR. This table has roughly 90,000 clones, 70% to 80% appearing once. This CDR3 spans 12 amino acids. CDR1 is GTSNPN, CDR2 SVGIG, per germline (reference sequence). V was cut by 2 bases and J by 8 bases, with 12 bases left in between. General observations from the study: Later on, an analysis found that several of the most significant clusters appeared to be linked to common viral pathogens, which included parvovirus B19. TRBV6-2, TRBV6-3 and other indistinguishable V segments were excluded.

The sample taken for sequencing was PBMCs. The chain joins TRBV30 to TRBJ1-2; TRBD1 might be the D (5 bases). The sequence derives from a man aged 25-45 years in good health and CMV-seropositive. The CDR3 coding sequence is TGTGCCTGGAGTCACAGGACGGAAGGCTACACCTTC. Its translation: CAWSHRTEGYTF.